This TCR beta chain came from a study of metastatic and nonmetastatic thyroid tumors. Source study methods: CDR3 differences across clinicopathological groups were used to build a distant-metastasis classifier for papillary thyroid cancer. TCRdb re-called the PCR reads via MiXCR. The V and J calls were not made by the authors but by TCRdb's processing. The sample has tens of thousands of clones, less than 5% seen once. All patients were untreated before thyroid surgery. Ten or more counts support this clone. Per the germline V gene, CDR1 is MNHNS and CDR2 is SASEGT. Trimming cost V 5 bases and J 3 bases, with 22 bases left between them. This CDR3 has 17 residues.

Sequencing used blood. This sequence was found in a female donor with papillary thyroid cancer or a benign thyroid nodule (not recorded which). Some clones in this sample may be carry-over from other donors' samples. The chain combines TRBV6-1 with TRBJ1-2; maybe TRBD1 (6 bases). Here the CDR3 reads CASSYGSRGGADYGYTF. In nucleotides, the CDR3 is TGTGCCAGCAGTTACGGGTCCCGGGGGGGCGCGGACTATGGCTACACCTTC.